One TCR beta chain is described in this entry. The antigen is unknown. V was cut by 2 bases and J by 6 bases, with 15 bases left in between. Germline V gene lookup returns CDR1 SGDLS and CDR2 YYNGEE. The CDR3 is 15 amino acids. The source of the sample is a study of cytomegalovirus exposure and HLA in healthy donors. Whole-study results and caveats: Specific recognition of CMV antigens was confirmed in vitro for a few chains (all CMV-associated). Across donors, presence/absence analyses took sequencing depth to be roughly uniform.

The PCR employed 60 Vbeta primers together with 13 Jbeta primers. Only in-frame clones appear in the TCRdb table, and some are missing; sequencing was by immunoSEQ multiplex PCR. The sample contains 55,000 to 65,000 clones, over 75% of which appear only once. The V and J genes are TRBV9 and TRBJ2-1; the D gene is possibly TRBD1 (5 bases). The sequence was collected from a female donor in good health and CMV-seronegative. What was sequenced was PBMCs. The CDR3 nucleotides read TGTGCCAGCAGCGTTGGTCAGGGTTGGAGCAATGAGCAGTTCTTC. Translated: CASSVGQGWSNEQFF.